This T cell receptor beta chain came from a study of blood T cell repertoires in COVID-19. Across the whole study: PBMCs, B-cell-depleted T cells, or T cells were the source of the cDNA or gDNA that made up the material.

Authors' analysis steps: Reference gene primer amplification yielded estimated nucleated cell counts. Only in-frame clones appear in the TCRdb table, and some are missing; sequencing was by immunoSEQ multiplex PCR. The DNA was the basis for D and trimming; V, J and clone size are from that table. The table lists 90,000 to 100,000 clones, roughly four fifths of them singletons. The ends were cut back, 4 bases at V and 5 bases at J, with 15 bases in the middle. This CDR3 has 15 amino acids. Germline V gives CDR1 KGHDR, CDR2 SFDVKD. This sequence was found in a man in his sixties with acute or convalescent COVID-19. V is TRBV24-1 and J is TRBJ2-3; possibly TRBD1 for D (6 bases). Sequenced: peripheral blood. CDR3 in amino acids: CATSDRRDTKDTQYF. CDR3 nucleotides: TGTGCCACCAGTGACCGCAGGGACACGAAAGATACGCAGTATTTT.